This TCR beta chain comes out of a study of naive and memory T cell subsets. As regards this clonotype: The antigen is not known.

Two oligonucleotides, mixed equimolar, formed the beta constant-region primer covering TRBC1 and TRBC2. Four rounds of PCR amplified the ligated cDNA using nested alpha and beta constant-region primers plus SP2. Each CDR3 protein gets one entry after TCRdb re-called the UMI-ligation and nested PCR reads with MiXCR. The data contain 150,000 or so distinct CDR3 sequences, roughly 22% of them singletons. Four subsets defined by CD45RA and CD27 were sorted after CD3, CD4, CD8 and live/dead staining. Points from the study as a whole: The power law exponent of TCR abundance differed between naive and memory cells. A few larger clonotypes appeared in naive repertoires, especially CD8, possibly memory cells re-expressing CD45RA. From naive to CM, EM and EMRA, diversity decreased and Gini increased.

Sequencing was performed on naive CD4+ T cells from blood. The TCR sequence derives from a human donor in good health.

Here the CDR3 DNA reads TGTGCCAGCACCCAGGGAGAGACCCAGTACTTC. This codes for CASTQGETQYF. V usage is TRBV12-3 or TRBV12-4 and J usage is TRBJ2-5; D is perhaps TRBD1 (5 bases). V lost 7 bases and J lost 4, with 7 bases in between. The CDR3 consists of 11 residues.